This T cell receptor beta chain comes out of a study of blood T cell repertoires in COVID-19. On the study more broadly: In each case, the material was cDNA or gDNA derived from T cells, B-cell-depleted T cells, or PBMCs.

Germline values: CDR1 SNHLY, CDR2 FYNNEI. This CDR3 is built from 10 residues. Deletions cut 0 bases from V and 13 bases from J, with 4 bases between. Source study methods: Nucleated cell number was recorded as an estimate derived from reference gene primer amplification. Clones were sequenced by immunoSEQ multiplex PCR, and TCRdb holds only the in-frame ones, with some missing. V, J and clone size derive from that table, while D and trimming were established from the DNA sequence. This sample has tens of thousands of clones, with around 93% found just once. The sample was peripheral blood. V is TRBV2 and J is TRBJ2-1, with D unclear. This sequence was found in a man aged 50-60 years with active COVID-19. This CDR3 reads CASSEAYQFF. CDR3 nucleotide sequence: TGTGCCAGCAGTGAAGCATATCAGTTCTTC.